This T cell receptor beta chain was sequenced for a study of T cells in Graves' hyperthyroidism and ophthalmopathy. The table lists this clonotype with many counts. A read error may produce the germline difference seen at one junction end. RNA transcripts were the template for amplifying TCR beta CDR3 regions. An initial round of RT-PCR targeting the TCR CDR3 relied on the HTBI primer set. TCRdb itself ran the multiplex PCR reads through MiXCR, one entry per CDR3 protein. The profile shows around 800,000 distinct CDR3 sequences, roughly 37% of them singletons. The CDR3 covers 14 residues. CDR1 LNHNV and CDR2 YYDKDF come from the germline V gene (reference sequence). Out of about 10 ml of fresh peripheral blood came the PBMCs.

This rearrangement joins TRBV15 to TRBJ1-1, with 9 positions matching TRBD1. The sequence derives from a man between 18 and 29 years old with Graves' hyperthyroidism. The specimen was blood. As DNA, the CDR3 is TGTACCACCAAGTCCGGGACAGGGATGACTGAAGCTTTCTTT. It specifies CTTKSGTGMTEAFF.